The next 24 T cell receptor beta chains were all read from a single sample in a study of blood T cell repertoires in COVID-19. TCRdb keeps only in-frame clones here, not all; method: immunoSEQ multiplex PCR. Of about 280,000 clones detected, roughly 80% appear once; the ten largest clones hold about 5%. The specimen sequenced was PBMCs or T cells enriched from blood (not recorded which). Receptor source: a man aged 40-50 years who had been exposed to COVID-19.

This chain uses TRBV11-2 with TRBJ2-2, with unresolved D. Between the trimmed V and J ends, which lost 1 base and 8 bases, there was a span of 14 bases. The CDR3 length is 15 residues. Germline lookup yields CDR1 SGHAT and CDR2 FQNNGV. CDR3 protein: CASSLGHMYVGELFF. In nucleotides, the CDR3 is TGTGCCAGCAGCTTAGGTCACATGTACGTAGGGGAGCTGTTTTTT.

The V call is TRBV7-3, the J call TRBJ1-1; D may be TRBD1 (5 bases). The germline V and J ends were trimmed by 3 bases and 4 bases, with 12 bases remaining between them. The CDR3 has 14 residues. CDR1 is SGHTA and CDR2 is FQGTGA in the germline V gene. This CDR3 reads CASSFHGGSTEAFF. Written as DNA, the CDR3 is TGTGCCAGCAGCTTTCATGGGGGGAGCACTGAAGCTTTCTTT.

This chain joins TRBV28 and TRBJ1-4; D not resolved. Trimming took off 2 bases at V and 0 bases at J, with 7 bases between the two ends. The CDR3 contains 15 residues. Germline values: CDR1 MDHEN, CDR2 SYDVKM. The CDR3 region is CASSLLSATNEKLFF. In DNA, the CDR3 is TGTGCCAGCAGTTTACTTTCTGCAACTAATGAAAAACTGTTTTTT.

The rearrangement joins TRBV4-2 to TRBJ2-1, with 9 positions matching TRBD1. The germline V gene encodes CDR1 LGHNA and CDR2 YNFKEQ. The V and J ends lost 2 bases and 4 bases, in that order; junction bases with no gene match: 6. The CDR3 consists of 16 residues. As DNA, the CDR3 is TGTGCCAGCAGCCAAATGCGGACAGGGGTATACAATGAGCAGTTCTTC. Its translation is CASSQMRTGVYNEQFF.

The DNA for the CDR3 is TGCGCCAGCAGCCCCCCAACGGATGAGCAGTTCTTC. Its translation: CASSPPTDEQFF. The V gene is TRBV5-1, the J gene TRBJ2-1; no reliable D call. The V gene's germline CDR1 is SGHRS and CDR2 YFSETQ. Trimming removed 4 bases at V and 8 bases at J, with 10 bases between. The CDR3 runs 12 residues.

The rearrangement uses TRBV11-1 and TRBJ2-2; D might be TRBD1 (5 bases). The CDR3 runs 16 residues. V gave up 4 bases and J gave up 4 bases, with 16 bases separating them. Germline assignment: CDR1 SGHAT and CDR2 FQDESV (reference sequence). CDR3 DNA sequence: TGTGCCAGCAGCTCGCAGGGTTGGTCAAGCACCGGGGAGCTGTTTTTT. This translates into CASSSQGWSSTGELFF.

The chain has TRBV11-1 and TRBJ2-7; D is perhaps TRBD1 (6 bases). V was cut by 10 bases and J by 4 bases, with 17 bases left in between. Looked up from germline, CDR1 is SGHAT and CDR2 is FQDESV (reference sequence). The CDR3 loop spans 13 amino acids. CDR3 amino acids: CATKDRFTYEQYF. In DNA form, the CDR3 reads TGTGCCACCAAGGACAGATTTACGTACGAGCAGTACTTC.

The chain combines TRBV5-1 with TRBJ1-1; 8 nucleotides match TRBD1. CDR1 is SGHRS, CDR2 YFSETQ, per germline. Germline trimming cut 2 bases from V and 3 bases from J; bases unmatched to any gene: 9. There are 16 residues in the CDR3. DNA of the CDR3: TGCGCCAGCAGCTTTTCAGGGGGCAAGATGGACACTGAAGCTTTCTTT. Amino acids: CASSFSGGKMDTEAFF.

This rearrangement joins TRBV18 to TRBJ1-2; 7 nucleotides line up with TRBD1. This CDR3 comprises 14 residues. CDR1 and CDR2 (germline): KGHSH, LQKENI. V lost 3 bases and J lost 3; bases outside the gene matches: 4. CDR3 DNA sequence: TGTGCCAGCTCACCGACGACAGGGTACTATGGCTACACCTTC. Encoded protein: CASSPTTGYYGYTF.

This chain connects TRBV25-1 to TRBJ1-2, with TRBD1 identical over 9 bases. After removal of 4 bases from V and 6 bases from J, the junction contained 6 bases not matched to a gene. CDR3 length: 14 amino acids. Germline CDR1 is MGHDK and CDR2 is SYGVNS. The CDR3 DNA reads TGTGCCAGCAGTGGACAGGGGGGAAGGGATGGCTACACCTTC. Translating it yields CASSGQGGRDGYTF.

The chain joins TRBV25-1 to TRBJ1-2; 9 nucleotides agree with TRBD1. The V and J ends lost 4 bases and 4 bases, in that order; junction bases with no gene match: 7. The CDR3 length is 15 residues. The germline V gene has CDR1 MGHDK and CDR2 SYGVNS. CDR3: CASSAETGGGYGYTF. The CDR3, as DNA: TGTGCCAGCAGTGCCGAGACAGGGGGTGGCTATGGCTACACCTTC.

The chain uses TRBV9 and TRBJ2-3, with 7 bases that match TRBD2. Losses at the gene ends were 0 bases for V and 5 bases for J; bases not matched to a gene: 3. CDR3 length: 14 amino acids. CDR1 is SGDLS and CDR2 is YYNGEE in the germline V gene. CDR3 in amino acids: CASSVGLAEDTQYF. The CDR3 bases are TGTGCCAGCAGCGTAGGGCTAGCGGAAGATACGCAGTATTTT.

This clone was found once. This sequence joins TRBV10-2 and TRBJ2-3; TRBD2 matches at 9 bases. The CDR3 has 16 amino acids. Germline loops: CDR1 WSHSY, CDR2 SAAADI. Trimming removed 4 bases from V and 1 base from J; junction bases left unmatched: 6. CDR3: CASSGAGTSRTDTQYF. Written as DNA, the CDR3 is TGCGCCAGCAGTGGAGCCGGGACTAGCCGCACAGATACGCAGTATTTT.

J is TRBJ1-1 and V is TRBV2; possible D gene TRBD1, 6 bases. There are 15 residues in the CDR3. Trimming removed 5 bases from V and 1 base from J, with 14 bases in between. Germline CDR1 and CDR2: SNHLY and FYNNEI. This CDR3 is CASSHHSTGNTEAFF. The DNA of the CDR3 is TGTGCCAGCAGTCACCACTCGACAGGGAACACTGAAGCTTTCTTT.

This rearrangement joins TRBV19 to TRBJ1-2; D is possibly TRBD1 (6 bases). Germline V gene data show CDR1 as LNHDA and CDR2 as SQIVND (reference sequence). This CDR3 spans 12 amino acids. Trimming pared 6 bases from V and 3 bases from J, leaving 8 bases between. This CDR3 is CASSRTDYGYTF. As DNA, the CDR3 is TGTGCCAGTAGCCGGACAGACTATGGCTACACCTTC. Looking up the rest from reference TRBV19 and TRBJ1-2 gives the full variable domain: DGGITQSPKYLFRKEGQNVTLSCEQNLNHDAMYWYRQDPGQGLRLIYYSQIVNDFQKGDIAEGYSVSREKKESFPLTVTSAQKNPTAFYLCASSRTDYGYTFGSGTRLTVV.

This clone has just one count. The chain is built from TRBV11-2 and TRBJ1-1; no definite D call. The CDR3 length is 13 residues. Germline CDR1 is SGHAT and CDR2 is FQNNGV. V dropped 5 bases and J dropped 4 bases, with 11 bases sitting between them. CDR3 in DNA: TGTGCCAGCAGCCCCACTCGGTTCACTGAAGCTTTCTTT. Protein sequence: CASSPTRFTEAFF.

V and J are TRBV18 and TRBJ2-7; perhaps TRBD1 as D (5 bases). V gave up 3 bases and J gave up 5 bases, with 8 bases separating them. The CDR3 sequence is 12 residues long. Germline V lookup: CDR1 KGHSH, CDR2 LQKENI. The CDR3 nucleotides are TGTGCCAGCTCACCTCAACAGGACGAGCAGTACTTC. Amino acid sequence: CASSPQQDEQYF.

This clone was counted a few times. This sequence joins TRBV5-1 and TRBJ2-7; D gene unclear. This CDR3 has 13 residues. V was trimmed by 0 bases and J by 7 bases, leaving 11 bases between them. Germline lookup yields CDR1 SGHRS and CDR2 YFSETQ. Here the CDR3 DNA reads TGCGCCAGCAGCTTGGTACTCTCCTTGGAGCAGTACTTC. This sequence encodes CASSLVLSLEQYF.

The J gene is TRBJ2-1, the V gene TRBV11-2, with 7 bases aligning to TRBD2. The CDR3 spans 15 residues. The J segment lost 5 bases and the V segment lost 1 base, leaving 5 bases of the junction unmatched. Germline loops: CDR1 SGHAT, CDR2 FQNNGV. CDR3 amino acids: CASSLAGGRNNEQFF. CDR3 nucleotide sequence: TGTGCCAGCAGCTTAGCGGGGGGTCGAAACAATGAGCAGTTCTTC.

The chain couples TRBV6-5 to TRBJ2-7; 9 positions agree with TRBD1. The V and J ends lost 5 bases and 6 bases, in that order; junction bases with no gene match: 11. CDR1 is MNHEY and CDR2 is SVGAGI in the germline V gene. This CDR3 contains 15 residues. The CDR3 DNA is TGTGCCAGCAGTACTACGACGACAGGGGGTAGCGAGCAGTACTTC. It codes for CASSTTTTGGSEQYF.

The chain combines TRBV5-1 with TRBJ2-6, with a tentative D call TRBD2 (6 bases). V was trimmed by 2 bases and J by 2 bases, leaving 14 bases between them. CDR3 length: 17 residues. The germline CDR1 and CDR2 sequences are SGHRS and YFSETQ. CDR3 coding DNA: TGCGCCAGCAGCTTACCAGGCGGGGCGGCTGGGGCCAACGTCCTGACTTTC. Translated, it gives CASSLPGGAAGANVLTF. Looking up the rest from reference TRBV5-1 and TRBJ2-6 gives the full variable domain: KAGVTQTPRYLIKTRGQQVTLSCSPISGHRSVSWYQQTPGQGLQFLFEYFSETQRNKGNFPGRFSGRQFSNSRSEMNVSTLELGDSALYLCASSLPGGAAGANVLTFGAGSRLTVL.

This clone was picked up one time. V usage is TRBV6-5 and J usage is TRBJ1-5, with no clear D. The V end lost 6 bases, the J end lost 0 bases, and 12 bases lay between the germline ends. This CDR3 spans 15 amino acids. CDR1 MNHEY and CDR2 SVGAGI come from the germline V gene. The DNA for the CDR3 is TGTGCCAGCAGAGGTTGGGCGTATAGCAATCAGCCCCAGCATTTT. Translation gives CASRGWAYSNQPQHF.

This clone was seen just once. The rearrangement joins TRBV19 to TRBJ2-2, with D possibly being TRBD1 (5 bases). This CDR3 region has 19 residues. Per germline, CDR1 LNHDA and CDR2 SQIVND (reference sequence). The V end was cut by 3 bases, the J end by 2 bases, with 22 bases between. CDR3 residues: CASSIYSWGVLANTGELFF. DNA for the CDR3: TGTGCCAGTAGTATTTATTCGTGGGGCGTCTTGGCCAACACCGGGGAGCTGTTTTTT.

The V and J genes are TRBV2 and TRBJ2-5; 8 positions agree with TRBD1. J lost 4 bases, V lost 6 bases, and 4 bases had no gene match. Looked up from germline, CDR1 is SNHLY and CDR2 is FYNNEI. There are 13 residues in the CDR3. The CDR3 nucleotides are TGTGCCAGCAGCAGGGGGCGGGTAGAGACCCAGTACTTC. This sequence encodes CASSRGRVETQYF.